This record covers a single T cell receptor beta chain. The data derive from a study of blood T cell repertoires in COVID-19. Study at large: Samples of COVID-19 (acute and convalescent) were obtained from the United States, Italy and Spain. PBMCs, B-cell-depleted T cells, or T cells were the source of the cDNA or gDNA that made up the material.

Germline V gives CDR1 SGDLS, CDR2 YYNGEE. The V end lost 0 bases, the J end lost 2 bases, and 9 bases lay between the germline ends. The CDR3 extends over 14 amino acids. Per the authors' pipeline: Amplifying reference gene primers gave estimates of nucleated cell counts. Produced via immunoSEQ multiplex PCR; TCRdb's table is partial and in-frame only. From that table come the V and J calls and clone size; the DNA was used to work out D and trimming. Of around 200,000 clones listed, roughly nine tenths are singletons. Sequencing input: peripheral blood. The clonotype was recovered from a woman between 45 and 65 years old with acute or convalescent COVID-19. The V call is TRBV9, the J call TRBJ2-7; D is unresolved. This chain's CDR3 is CASSVAPGTYEQYF. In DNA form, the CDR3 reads TGTGCCAGCAGCGTAGCTCCGGGTACCTACGAGCAGTACTTC.